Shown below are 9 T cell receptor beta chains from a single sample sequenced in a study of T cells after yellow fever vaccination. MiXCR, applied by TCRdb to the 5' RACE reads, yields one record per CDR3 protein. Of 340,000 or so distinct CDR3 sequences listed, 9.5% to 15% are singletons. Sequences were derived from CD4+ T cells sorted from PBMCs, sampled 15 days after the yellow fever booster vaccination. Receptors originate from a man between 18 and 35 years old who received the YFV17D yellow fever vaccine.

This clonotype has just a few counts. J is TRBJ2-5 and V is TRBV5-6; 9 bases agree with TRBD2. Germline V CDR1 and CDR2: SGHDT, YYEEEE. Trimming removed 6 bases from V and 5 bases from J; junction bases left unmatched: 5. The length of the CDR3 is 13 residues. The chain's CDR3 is CASNLAGVETQYF. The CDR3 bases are TGTGCCAGCAACTTAGCGGGGGTGGAGACCCAGTACTTC.

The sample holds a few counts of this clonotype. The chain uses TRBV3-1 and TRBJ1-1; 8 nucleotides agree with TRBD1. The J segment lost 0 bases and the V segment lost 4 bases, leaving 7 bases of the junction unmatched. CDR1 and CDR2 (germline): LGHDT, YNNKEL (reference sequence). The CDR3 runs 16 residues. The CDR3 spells CASSRGRGPMNTEAFF. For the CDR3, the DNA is TGTGCCAGCAGCCGGGGCAGGGGGCCCATGAACACTGAAGCTTTCTTT. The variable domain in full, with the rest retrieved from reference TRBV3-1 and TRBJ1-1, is DTAVSQTPKYLVTQMGNDKSIKCEQNLGHDTMYWYKQDSKKFLKIMFSYNNKELIINETVPNRFSPKSPDKAHLNLHINSLELGDSAVYFCASSRGRGPMNTEAFFGQGTRLTVV.

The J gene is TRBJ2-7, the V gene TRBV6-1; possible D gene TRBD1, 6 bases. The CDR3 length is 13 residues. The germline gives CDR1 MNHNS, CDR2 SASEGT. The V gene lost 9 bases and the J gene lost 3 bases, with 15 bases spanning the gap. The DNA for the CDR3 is TGTGCCAGTTCTGAGGGACACTACTACGAGCAGTACGTC. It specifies CASSEGHYYEQYV.

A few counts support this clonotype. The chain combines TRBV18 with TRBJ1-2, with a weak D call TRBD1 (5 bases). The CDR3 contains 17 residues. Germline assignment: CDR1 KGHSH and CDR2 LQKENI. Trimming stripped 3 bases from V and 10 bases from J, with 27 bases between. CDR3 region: CASSPTKPIRDSQVYTF. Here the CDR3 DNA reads TGTGCCAGCTCACCTACAAAACCGATACGGGACTCCCAAGTCTACACCTTC. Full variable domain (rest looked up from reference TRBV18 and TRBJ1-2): NAGVMQNPRHLVRRRGQEARLRCSPMKGHSHVYWYRQLPEEGLKFMVYLQKENIIDESGMPKERFSAEFPKEGPSILRIQQVVRGDSAAYFCASSPTKPIRDSQVYTFGSGTRLTVV.

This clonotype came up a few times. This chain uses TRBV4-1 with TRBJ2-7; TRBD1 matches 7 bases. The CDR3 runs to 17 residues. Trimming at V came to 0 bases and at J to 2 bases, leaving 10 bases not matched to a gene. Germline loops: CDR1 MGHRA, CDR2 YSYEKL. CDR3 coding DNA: TGCGCCAGCAGCCAAGATATAGTGACAGGGCGAACCTACGAGCAGTACTTC. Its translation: CASSQDIVTGRTYEQYF.

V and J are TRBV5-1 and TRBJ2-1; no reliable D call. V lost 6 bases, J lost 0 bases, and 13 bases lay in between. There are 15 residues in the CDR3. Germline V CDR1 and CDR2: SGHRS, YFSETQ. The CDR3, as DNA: TGCGCCAGCACCACCTCGGGCGCCTCCTACAATGAGCAGTTCTTC. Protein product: CASTTSGASYNEQFF.

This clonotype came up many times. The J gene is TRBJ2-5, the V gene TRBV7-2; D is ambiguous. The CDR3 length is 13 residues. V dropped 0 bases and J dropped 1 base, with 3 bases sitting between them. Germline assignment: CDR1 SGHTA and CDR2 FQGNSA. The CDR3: CASSLASQETQYF. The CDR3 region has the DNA TGTGCCAGCAGCTTAGCGAGCCAAGAGACCCAGTACTTC.

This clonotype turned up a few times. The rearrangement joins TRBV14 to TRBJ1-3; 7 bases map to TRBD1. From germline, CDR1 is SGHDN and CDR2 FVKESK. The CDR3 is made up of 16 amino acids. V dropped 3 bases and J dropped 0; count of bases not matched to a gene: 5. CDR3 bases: TGTGCCAGCAGCCATGGACAGGCCAGCTCTGGAAACACCATATATTTT. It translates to CASSHGQASSGNTIYF.

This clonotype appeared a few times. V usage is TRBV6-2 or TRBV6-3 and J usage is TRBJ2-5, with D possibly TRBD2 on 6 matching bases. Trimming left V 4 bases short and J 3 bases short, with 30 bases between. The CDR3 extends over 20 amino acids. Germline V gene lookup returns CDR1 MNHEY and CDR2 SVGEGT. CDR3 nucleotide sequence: TGTGCCAGCAGTTTACGGTTTGCGGGACTCAAAGAGTCGGCCAAAGAGACCCAGTACTTC. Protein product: CASSLRFAGLKESAKETQYF.